Listed here are 16 T cell receptor beta chains from one sample, sequenced in a study of blood T cell repertoires in COVID-19. Sequenced by immunoSEQ multiplex PCR; TCRdb stores in-frame clones only, minus some. This repertoire shows 65,000 to 70,000 clones, 75% to 90% found once; its top ten account for under 6.5%. Sequencing was carried out using peripheral blood. These receptors were collected from a man aged 50-60 years with active COVID-19.

CDR3 sequence reads: CASSDSVGVDHNEQFF. The CDR3 nucleotides are TGTGCCAGCAGTGACTCCGTAGGGGTGGACCACAATGAGCAGTTCTTC. The rearrangement links TRBV6-4 to TRBJ2-1, with D maybe TRBD1 (5 bases). The CDR3 runs to 16 residues. V lost 0 bases, J lost 5 bases, and 14 bases lay in between. Germline V CDR1 and CDR2: MRHNA, SNTAGT.

As DNA, the CDR3 is TGTGCCAGCTCACCACGACAGGGGACAAACACTGAAGCTTTCTTT. Its translation: CASSPRQGTNTEAFF. V gene TRBV18 combines with J gene TRBJ1-1; 8 positions match TRBD1. Germline CDR1 is KGHSH and CDR2 is LQKENI. CDR3 length: 15 amino acids. The V segment lost 1 base and the J segment 2 bases; nucleotides outside the gene matches: 3.

The chain uses TRBV9 and TRBJ2-5; D is possibly TRBD2 (6 bases). This CDR3 contains 16 residues. CDR1 is SGDLS, CDR2 YYNGEE, per germline. V lost 0 bases and J 2 bases, leaving 14 bases between the germline ends. The CDR3 loop reads CASSVATGTVQETQYF. The CDR3 nucleotides read TGTGCCAGCAGCGTAGCTACGGGGACTGTTCAAGAGACCCAGTACTTC.

J is TRBJ2-7 and V is TRBV23-1, with 8 nucleotides matching TRBD1. TRBV23-1 is reported as an ORF; its role is uncertain. V shed 0 bases and J 3 bases; nucleotides not matched to a gene: 13. This CDR3 has 18 amino acids. CDR3 sequence (DNA): TGCGCCAGCAGTCAATCGTTGCCAGGGGGCGCGAGTCTCTACGAGCAGTACTTC. Translation gives CASSQSLPGGASLYEQYF.

In the case of this clone: The same CDR3 arises from other DNA sequences in this sample as well. This chain links TRBV11-2 with TRBJ1-3; no reliable D call. This CDR3 is 16 amino acids long. V gave up 2 bases and J gave up 0 bases, with 11 bases separating them. Germline assignment: CDR1 SGHAT and CDR2 FQNNGV. DNA for the CDR3: TGTGCCAGCAGCTTACGACAACGCGACTCTGGAAACACCATATATTTT. This gives the protein CASSLRQRDSGNTIYF.

The rearrangement links TRBV5-4 to TRBJ1-4; weak D call: TRBD1 (5 bases). The germline V gene encodes CDR1 SGHNT and CDR2 YYREEE (reference sequence). This CDR3 has 16 residues. The V end was cut by 0 bases, the J end by 7 bases, with 16 bases between. The CDR3 nucleotides are TGTGCCAGCAGCTTGGCGGGTGGGACTGGGGGTGAAAAACTGTTTTTT. This translates into CASSLAGGTGGEKLFF.

This sequence joins TRBV29-1 and TRBJ1-3; weak D call: TRBD1 (6 bases). Looked up from germline, CDR1 is SQVTM and CDR2 is ANQGSEA. The CDR3 contains 15 residues. Trimming took 4 bases from V and 0 from J, leaving 13 bases between them. The CDR3 sequence: CSVGQAQSSGNTIYF. DNA for the CDR3: TGCAGCGTTGGACAGGCACAGAGCTCTGGAAACACCATATATTTT.

This chain uses TRBV6-5 with TRBJ2-5; 9 bases agree with TRBD2. In germline, CDR1 is MNHEY, CDR2 SVGAGI. CDR3 size: 15 residues. The V gene end was trimmed by 7 bases and the J gene end by 0 bases; junction bases not matched to a gene: 6. CDR3 amino acids: CASMLLAGYQETQYF. The CDR3 region has the DNA TGTGCCAGCATGTTACTAGCGGGTTACCAAGAGACCCAGTACTTC.

The chain joins TRBV5-4 to TRBJ1-2, with D maybe TRBD1 (5 bases). Germline V gives CDR1 SGHNT, CDR2 YYREEE (reference sequence). Trimming pared 1 base from V and 4 bases from J, leaving 11 bases between. The CDR3 consists of 14 residues. The CDR3 region has the DNA TGTGCCAGCAGCTTGAAGGGGTTTCGCTATGGCTACACCTTC. It encodes CASSLKGFRYGYTF. Together with reference TRBV5-4 and TRBJ1-2, the CDR3 gives the full variable domain: ETGVTQSPTHLIKTRGQQVTLRCSSQSGHNTVSWYQQALGQGPQFIFQYYREEENGRGNFPPRFSGLQFPNYSSELNVNALELDDSALYLCASSLKGFRYGYTFGSGTRLTVV.

The V and J genes are TRBV9 and TRBJ1-2; no definite D call. CDR1 and CDR2 (germline): SGDLS, YYNGEE. The CDR3 length is 14 residues. The germline V and J ends were trimmed by 4 bases and 2 bases, with 12 bases remaining between them. The CDR3 protein is CASSPPGRNYGYTF. The CDR3 region has the DNA TGTGCCAGCAGCCCACCCGGGAGGAACTATGGCTACACCTTC.

The V call is TRBV6-2 or TRBV6-3, the J call TRBJ2-1; 8 bases are shared with TRBD2. Germline V gene data show CDR1 as MNHEY and CDR2 as SVGEGT. With 4 bases clipped from V and 0 bases from J, the junction kept 8 bases outside the gene matches. This CDR3 is built from 17 residues. The CDR3 DNA is TGTGCCAGCAGTTCGGGGGGGAGGGGGAGCTCCTACAATGAGCAGTTCTTC. It encodes CASSSGGRGSSYNEQFF.

The gene calls are TRBV11-3 and TRBJ2-1, with D hard to call. This CDR3 contains 16 residues. Germline assignment: CDR1 SGHNT and CDR2 YENEEA. Trimming took 2 bases from V and 2 from J, leaving 13 bases between them. CDR3 DNA: TGTGCCAGCAGCTTATCGTTGCGTTTAACCTACAATGAGCAGTTCTTC. Protein sequence: CASSLSLRLTYNEQFF. Full variable domain (remainder filled in from reference TRBV11-3 and TRBJ2-1): EAGVVQSPRYKIIEKKQPVAFWCNPISGHNTLYWYLQNLGQGPELLIRYENEEAVDDSQLPKDRFSAERLKGVDSTLKIQPAELGDSAVYLCASSLSLRLTYNEQFFGPGTRLTVL.

The J gene is TRBJ1-1, the V gene TRBV18; tentative D call: TRBD1 (6 bases). Trimming shortened V by 2 bases and J by 5 bases, and 15 bases separated the two germline ends. This CDR3 is 15 amino acids long. Germline CDR1 is KGHSH and CDR2 is LQKENI. The DNA of the CDR3 is TGTGCCAGCTCACCAGGTTGGGGGCAGGGGACTGAAGCTTTCTTT. It encodes CASSPGWGQGTEAFF.

V is TRBV4-3 and J is TRBJ1-2; 9 nucleotides match TRBD1. CDR1 and CDR2 (germline): LGHNA, YSLEER. Unmatched junction bases numbered 10, after V lost 0 bases and J lost 2 bases. This CDR3 contains 18 residues. CDR3 sequence (DNA): TGCGCCAGCAGCCAAGATCTGCCCGGACAGGGGCCAAACTATGGCTACACCTTC. Its protein product is CASSQDLPGQGPNYGYTF.

This chain connects TRBV28 to TRBJ2-2; TRBD1 is a possible D gene (6 bases). V gave up 7 bases and J gave up 2 bases, with 14 bases separating them. Germline V gene lookup returns CDR1 MDHEN and CDR2 SYDVKM. This CDR3 spans 15 amino acids. CDR3 residues: CASTPQGPNTGELFF. The CDR3, as DNA: TGTGCCAGCACCCCACAGGGCCCCAACACCGGGGAGCTGTTTTTT.

The rearrangement links TRBV12-3 or TRBV12-4 to TRBJ1-2; D may be TRBD1 (5 bases). This CDR3 has 13 residues. Trimming took 5 bases from V and 2 from J, leaving 9 bases between them. The CDR3 DNA sequence: TGTGCCAGCAGTCTTGACAGCAACTATGGCTACACCTTC. Translation: CASSLDSNYGYTF.